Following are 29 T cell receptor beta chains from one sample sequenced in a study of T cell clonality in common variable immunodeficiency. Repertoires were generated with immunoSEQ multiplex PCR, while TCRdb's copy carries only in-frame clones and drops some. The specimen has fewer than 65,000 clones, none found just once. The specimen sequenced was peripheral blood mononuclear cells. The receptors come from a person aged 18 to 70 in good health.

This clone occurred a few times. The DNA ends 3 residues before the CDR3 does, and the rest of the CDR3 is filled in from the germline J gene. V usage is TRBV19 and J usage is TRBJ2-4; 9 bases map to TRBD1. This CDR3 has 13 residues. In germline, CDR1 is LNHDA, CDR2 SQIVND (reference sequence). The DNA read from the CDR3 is TGTGCCAGTAGGGCGACAGGGGGGTATGGT. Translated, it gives CASRATGGYG. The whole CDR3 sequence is CASRATGGYGQYF.

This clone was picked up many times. CDR3 bases read: TGTGCCAGCAGCTCGACAGGGAGGTCCAACTATGGC. It codes for CASSSTGRSNYG. The whole CDR3 reads CASSSTGRSNYGYTF. The V call is TRBV7-9, the J call TRBJ1-2; 7 bases agree with TRBD1. The missing CDR3 end, 3 residues past where the read stops, is filled in from the germline J gene. V was pared by 4 bases and J by 2 bases, with 7 bases of the junction left unmatched. Germline V gene data show CDR1 as SEHNR and CDR2 as FQNEAQ (reference sequence). This CDR3 region has 15 residues.

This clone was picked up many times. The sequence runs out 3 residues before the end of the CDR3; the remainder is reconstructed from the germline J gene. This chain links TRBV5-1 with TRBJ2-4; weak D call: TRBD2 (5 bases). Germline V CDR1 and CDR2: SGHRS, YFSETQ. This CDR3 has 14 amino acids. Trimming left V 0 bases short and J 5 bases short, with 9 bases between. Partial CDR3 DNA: TGCGCCAGCAGCTTGGGGCTCGGGGAAAACATT. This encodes CASSLGLGENI. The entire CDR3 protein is CASSLGLGENIQYF. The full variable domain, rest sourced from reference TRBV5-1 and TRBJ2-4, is KAGVTQTPRYLIKTRGQQVTLSCSPISGHRSVSWYQQTPGQGLQFLFEYFSETQRNKGNFPGRFSGRQFSNSRSEMNVSTLELGDSALYLCASSLGLGENIQYFGAGTRLSVL.

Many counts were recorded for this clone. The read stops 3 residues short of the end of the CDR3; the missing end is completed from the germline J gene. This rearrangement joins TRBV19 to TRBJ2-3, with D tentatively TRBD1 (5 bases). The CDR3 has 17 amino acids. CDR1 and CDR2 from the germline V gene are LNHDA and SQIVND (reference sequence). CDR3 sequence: CASSTLRGPGPQETQYF. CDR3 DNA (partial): TGTGCCAGTAGTACACTGAGAGGACCAGGGCCACAAGAGACG.

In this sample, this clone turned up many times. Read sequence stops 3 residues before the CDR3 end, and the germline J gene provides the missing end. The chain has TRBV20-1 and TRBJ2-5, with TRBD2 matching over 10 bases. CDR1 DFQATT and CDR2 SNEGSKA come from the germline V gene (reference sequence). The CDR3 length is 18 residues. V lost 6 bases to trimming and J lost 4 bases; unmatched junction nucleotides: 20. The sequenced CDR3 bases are TGCAGTGCCATCGGGGGATCGGTGCTAGCGGGGGCTGGAGAGACC. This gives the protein CSAIGGSVLAGAGET. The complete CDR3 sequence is CSAIGGSVLAGAGETQYF.

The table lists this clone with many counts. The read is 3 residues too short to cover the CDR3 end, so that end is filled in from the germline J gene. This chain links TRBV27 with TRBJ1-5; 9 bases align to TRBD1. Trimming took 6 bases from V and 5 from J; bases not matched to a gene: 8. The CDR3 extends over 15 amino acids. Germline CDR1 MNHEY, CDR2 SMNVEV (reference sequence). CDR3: CASRKSGTGYQPQHF. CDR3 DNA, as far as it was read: TGTGCCAGCAGGAAATCCGGGACAGGGTATCAGCCC.

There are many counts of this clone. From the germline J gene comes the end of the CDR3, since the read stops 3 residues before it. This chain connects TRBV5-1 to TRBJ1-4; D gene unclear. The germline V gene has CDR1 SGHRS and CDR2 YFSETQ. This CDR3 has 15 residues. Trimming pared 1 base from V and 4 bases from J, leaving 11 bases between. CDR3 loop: CASSLLVGLNEKLFF. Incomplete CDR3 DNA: TGCGCCAGCAGCTTGCTGGTCGGACTTAATGAAAAA. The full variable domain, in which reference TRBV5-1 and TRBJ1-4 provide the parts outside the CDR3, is KAGVTQTPRYLIKTRGQQVTLSCSPISGHRSVSWYQQTPGQGLQFLFEYFSETQRNKGNFPGRFSGRQFSNSRSEMNVSTLELGDSALYLCASSLLVGLNEKLFFGSGTQLSVL.

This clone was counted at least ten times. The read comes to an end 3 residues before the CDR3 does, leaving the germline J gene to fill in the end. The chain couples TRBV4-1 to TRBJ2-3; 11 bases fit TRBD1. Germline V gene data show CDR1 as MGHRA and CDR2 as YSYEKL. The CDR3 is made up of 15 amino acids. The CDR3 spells CASSPRTGGRETQYF. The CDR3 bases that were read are TGCGCCAGCAGCCCCCGGACAGGGGGCCGGGAGACG.

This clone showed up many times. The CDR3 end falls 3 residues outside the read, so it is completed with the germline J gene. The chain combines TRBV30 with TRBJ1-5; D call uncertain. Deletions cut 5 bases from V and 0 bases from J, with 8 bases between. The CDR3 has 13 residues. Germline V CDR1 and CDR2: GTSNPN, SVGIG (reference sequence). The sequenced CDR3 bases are TGTGCCTGGGCAGAATATAGCAATCAGCCC. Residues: CAWAEYSNQP. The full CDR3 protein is CAWAEYSNQPQHF.

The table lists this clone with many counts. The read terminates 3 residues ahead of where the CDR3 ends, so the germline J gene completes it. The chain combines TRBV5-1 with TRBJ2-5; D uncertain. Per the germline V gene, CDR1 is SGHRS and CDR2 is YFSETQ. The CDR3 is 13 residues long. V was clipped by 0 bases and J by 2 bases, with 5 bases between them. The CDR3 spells CASSLGLQETQYF. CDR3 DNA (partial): TGCGCCAGCAGCTTGGGACTGCAAGAGACC.

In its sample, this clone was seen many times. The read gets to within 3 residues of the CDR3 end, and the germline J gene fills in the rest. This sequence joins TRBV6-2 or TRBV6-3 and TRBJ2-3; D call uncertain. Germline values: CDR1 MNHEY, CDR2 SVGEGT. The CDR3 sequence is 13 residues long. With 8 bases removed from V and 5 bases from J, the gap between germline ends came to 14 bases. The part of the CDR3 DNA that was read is TGTGCCAGCGATAGTTGGTCTAGAGATACG. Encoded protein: CASDSWSRDT. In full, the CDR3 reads CASDSWSRDTQYF.

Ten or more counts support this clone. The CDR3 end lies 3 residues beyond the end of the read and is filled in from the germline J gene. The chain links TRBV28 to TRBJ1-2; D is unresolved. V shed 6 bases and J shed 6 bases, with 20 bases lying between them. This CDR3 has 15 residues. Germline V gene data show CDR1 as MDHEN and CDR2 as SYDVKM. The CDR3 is CASRPLGSSIDGYTF. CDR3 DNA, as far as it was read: TGTGCCAGCAGACCGTTAGGGTCCTCTATAGATGGC.

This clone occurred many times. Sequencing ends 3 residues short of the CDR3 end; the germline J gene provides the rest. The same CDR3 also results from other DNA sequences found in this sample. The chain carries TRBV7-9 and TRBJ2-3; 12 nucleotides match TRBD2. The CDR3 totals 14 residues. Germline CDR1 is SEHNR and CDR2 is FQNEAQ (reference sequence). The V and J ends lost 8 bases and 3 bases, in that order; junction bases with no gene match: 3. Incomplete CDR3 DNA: TGTGCCAGCGGTGGACTAGCGGGGACAGATACG. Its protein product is CASGGLAGTDT. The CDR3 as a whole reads CASGGLAGTDTQYF.

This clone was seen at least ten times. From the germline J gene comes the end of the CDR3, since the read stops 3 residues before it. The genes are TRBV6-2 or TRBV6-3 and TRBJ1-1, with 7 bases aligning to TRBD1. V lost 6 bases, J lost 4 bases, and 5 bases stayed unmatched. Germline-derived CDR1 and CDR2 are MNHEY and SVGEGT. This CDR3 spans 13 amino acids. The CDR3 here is CASSYRGSTEAFF. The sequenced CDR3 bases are TGTGCCAGCAGCTACAGGGGCTCCACTGAA.

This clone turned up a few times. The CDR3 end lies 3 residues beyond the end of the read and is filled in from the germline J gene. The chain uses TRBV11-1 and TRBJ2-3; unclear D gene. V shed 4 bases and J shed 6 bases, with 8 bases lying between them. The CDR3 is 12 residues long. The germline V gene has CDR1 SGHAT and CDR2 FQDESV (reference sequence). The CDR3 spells CASSSLGDTQYF. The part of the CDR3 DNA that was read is TGTGCCAGCAGCTCCCTAGGCGATACG.

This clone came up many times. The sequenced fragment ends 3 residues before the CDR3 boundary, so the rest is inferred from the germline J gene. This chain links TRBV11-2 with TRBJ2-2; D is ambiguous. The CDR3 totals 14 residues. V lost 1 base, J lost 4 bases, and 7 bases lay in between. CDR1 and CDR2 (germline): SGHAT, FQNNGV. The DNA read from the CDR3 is TGTGCCAGCAGCTTAGTATCTATCACCGGGGAG. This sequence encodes CASSLVSITGE. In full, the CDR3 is CASSLVSITGELFF.

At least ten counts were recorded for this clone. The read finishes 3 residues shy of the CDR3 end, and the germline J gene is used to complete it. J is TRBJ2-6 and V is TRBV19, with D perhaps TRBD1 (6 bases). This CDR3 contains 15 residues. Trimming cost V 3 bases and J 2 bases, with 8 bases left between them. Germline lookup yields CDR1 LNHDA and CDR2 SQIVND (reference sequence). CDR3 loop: CASSIQGPGANVLTF. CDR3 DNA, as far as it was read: TGTGCCAGTAGTATTCAGGGGCCTGGGGCCAACGTC.

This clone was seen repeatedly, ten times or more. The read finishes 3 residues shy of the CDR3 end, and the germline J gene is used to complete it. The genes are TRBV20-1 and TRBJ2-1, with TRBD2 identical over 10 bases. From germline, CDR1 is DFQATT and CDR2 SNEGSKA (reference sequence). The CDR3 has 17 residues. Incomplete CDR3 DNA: TGCAGCGCGGGGCTAGCGGGAGTTGGTTTCCGGGTCGATGAG. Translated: CSAGLAGVGFRVDE. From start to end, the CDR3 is CSAGLAGVGFRVDEQFF.

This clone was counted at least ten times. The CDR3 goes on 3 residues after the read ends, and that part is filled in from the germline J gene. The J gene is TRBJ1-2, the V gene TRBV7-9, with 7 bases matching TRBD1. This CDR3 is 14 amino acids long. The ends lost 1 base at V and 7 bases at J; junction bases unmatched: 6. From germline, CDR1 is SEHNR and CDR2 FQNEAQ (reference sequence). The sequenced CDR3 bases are TGTGCCAGCAGCTTAGTTGAGGGGGCAACTGGC. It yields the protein CASSLVEGATG. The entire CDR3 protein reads CASSLVEGATGYTF. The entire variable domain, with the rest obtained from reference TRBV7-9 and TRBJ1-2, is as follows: DTGVSQNPRHKITKRGQNVTFRCDPISEHNRLYWYRQTLGQGPEFLTYFQNEAQLEKSRLLSDRFSAERPKGSFSTLEIQRTEQGDSAMYLCASSLVEGATGYTFGSGTRLTVV.

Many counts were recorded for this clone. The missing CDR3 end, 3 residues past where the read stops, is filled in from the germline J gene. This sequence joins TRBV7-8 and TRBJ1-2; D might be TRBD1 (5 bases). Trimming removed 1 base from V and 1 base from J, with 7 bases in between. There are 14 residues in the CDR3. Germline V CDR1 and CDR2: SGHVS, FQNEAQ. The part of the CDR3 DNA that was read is TGTGCCAGCAGCTTAGTCGACAGTAACTATGGC. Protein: CASSLVDSNYG. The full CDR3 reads CASSLVDSNYGYTF.

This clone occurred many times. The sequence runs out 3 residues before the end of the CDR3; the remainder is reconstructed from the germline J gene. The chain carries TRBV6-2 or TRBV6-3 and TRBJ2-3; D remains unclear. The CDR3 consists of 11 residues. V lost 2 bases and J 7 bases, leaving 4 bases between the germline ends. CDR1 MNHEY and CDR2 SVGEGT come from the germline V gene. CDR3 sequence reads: CASSYQYTQYF. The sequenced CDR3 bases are TGTGCCAGCAGTTACCAATATACG.

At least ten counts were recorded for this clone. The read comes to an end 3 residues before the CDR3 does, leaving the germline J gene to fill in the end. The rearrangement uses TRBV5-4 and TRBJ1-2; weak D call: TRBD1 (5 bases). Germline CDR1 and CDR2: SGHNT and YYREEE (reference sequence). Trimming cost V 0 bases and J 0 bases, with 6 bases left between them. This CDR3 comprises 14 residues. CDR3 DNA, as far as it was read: TGTGCCAGCAGCTTGGGACAGCCTAACTATGGC. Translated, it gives CASSLGQPNYG. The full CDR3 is CASSLGQPNYGYTF.

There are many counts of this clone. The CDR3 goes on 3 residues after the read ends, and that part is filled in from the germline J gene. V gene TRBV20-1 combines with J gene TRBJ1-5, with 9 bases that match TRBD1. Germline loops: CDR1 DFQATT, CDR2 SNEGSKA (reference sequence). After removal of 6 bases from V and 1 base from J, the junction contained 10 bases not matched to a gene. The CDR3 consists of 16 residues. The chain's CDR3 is CSAGSQGARSNQPQHF. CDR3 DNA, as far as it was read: TGCAGTGCCGGTTCACAGGGGGCGCGGAGCAATCAGCCC.

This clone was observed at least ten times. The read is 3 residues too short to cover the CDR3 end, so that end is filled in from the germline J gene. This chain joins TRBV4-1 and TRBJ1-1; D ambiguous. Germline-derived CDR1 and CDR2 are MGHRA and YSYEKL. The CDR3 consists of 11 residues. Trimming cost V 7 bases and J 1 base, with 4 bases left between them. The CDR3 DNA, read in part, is TGCGCCAGCACGTCGAACACTGAA. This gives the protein CASTSNTE. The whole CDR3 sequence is CASTSNTEAFF.

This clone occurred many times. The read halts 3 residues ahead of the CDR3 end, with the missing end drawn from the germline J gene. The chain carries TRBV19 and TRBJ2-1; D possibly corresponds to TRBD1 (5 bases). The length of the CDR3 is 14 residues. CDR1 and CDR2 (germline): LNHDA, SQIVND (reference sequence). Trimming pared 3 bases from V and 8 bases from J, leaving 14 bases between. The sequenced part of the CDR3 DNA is TGTGCCAGTAGTATCGATCAGGGATCCGATGAG. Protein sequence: CASSIDQGSDE. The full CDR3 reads CASSIDQGSDEQFF.

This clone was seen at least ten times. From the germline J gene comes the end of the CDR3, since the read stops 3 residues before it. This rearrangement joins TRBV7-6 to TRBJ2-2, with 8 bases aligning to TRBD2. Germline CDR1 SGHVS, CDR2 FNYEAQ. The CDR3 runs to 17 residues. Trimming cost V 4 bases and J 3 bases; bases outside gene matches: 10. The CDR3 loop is CASSWGPGGGHTGELFF. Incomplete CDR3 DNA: TGTGCCAGCAGCTGGGGCCCGGGCGGGGGGCACACCGGGGAG.

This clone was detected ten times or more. Incomplete CDR3 DNA: TGCGCCAGCAGCTTGGCCTTGAGGCAAAGAGAGACC. As protein: CASSLALRQRET. From start to end, the CDR3 is CASSLALRQRETQYF. This chain joins TRBV5-1 and TRBJ2-5; D is unresolved. Sequencing ends 3 residues short of the CDR3 end; the germline J gene provides the rest. CDR1 SGHRS and CDR2 YFSETQ come from the germline V gene. This CDR3 is 15 amino acids long. Trimming took 0 bases from V and 4 from J, leaving 13 bases between them.

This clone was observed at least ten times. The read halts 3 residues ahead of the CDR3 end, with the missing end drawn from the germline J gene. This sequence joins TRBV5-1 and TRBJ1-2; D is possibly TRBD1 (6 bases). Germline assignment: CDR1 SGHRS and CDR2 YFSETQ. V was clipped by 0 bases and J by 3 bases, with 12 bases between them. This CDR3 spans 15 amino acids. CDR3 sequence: CASSLEGDVDYGYTF. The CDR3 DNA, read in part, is TGCGCCAGCAGCTTGGAGGGGGACGTGGACTATGGC.

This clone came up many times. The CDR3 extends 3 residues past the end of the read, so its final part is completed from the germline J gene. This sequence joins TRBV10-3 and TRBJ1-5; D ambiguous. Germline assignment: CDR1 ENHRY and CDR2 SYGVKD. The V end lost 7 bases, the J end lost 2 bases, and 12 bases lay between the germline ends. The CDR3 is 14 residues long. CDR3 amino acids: CAITSDGGNQPQHF. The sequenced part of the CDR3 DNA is TGTGCCATCACCTCGGACGGGGGCAATCAGCCC.